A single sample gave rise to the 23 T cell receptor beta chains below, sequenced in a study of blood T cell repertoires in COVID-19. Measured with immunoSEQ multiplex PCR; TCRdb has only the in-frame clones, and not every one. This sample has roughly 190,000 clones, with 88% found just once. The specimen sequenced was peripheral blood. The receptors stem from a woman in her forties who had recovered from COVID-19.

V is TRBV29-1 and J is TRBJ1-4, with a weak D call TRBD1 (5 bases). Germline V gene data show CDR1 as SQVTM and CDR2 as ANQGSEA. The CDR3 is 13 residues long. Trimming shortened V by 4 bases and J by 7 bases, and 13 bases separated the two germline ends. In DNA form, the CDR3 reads TGCAGCGTTGGAGGCACGGGGGGTGAAAAACTGTTTTTT. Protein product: CSVGGTGGEKLFF.

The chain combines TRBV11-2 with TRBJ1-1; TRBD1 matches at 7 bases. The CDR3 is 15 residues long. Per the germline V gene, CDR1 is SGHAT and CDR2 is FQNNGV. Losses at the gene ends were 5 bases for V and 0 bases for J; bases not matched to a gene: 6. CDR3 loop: CASSRGQSMNTEAFF. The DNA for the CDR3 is TGTGCCAGCAGCCGGGGACAGAGCATGAACACTGAAGCTTTCTTT. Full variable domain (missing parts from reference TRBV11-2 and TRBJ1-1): EAGVAQSPRYKIIEKRQSVAFWCNPISGHATLYWYQQILGQGPKLLIQFQNNGVVDDSQLPKDRFSAERLKGVDSTLKIQPAKLEDSAVYLCASSRGQSMNTEAFFGQGTRLTVV.

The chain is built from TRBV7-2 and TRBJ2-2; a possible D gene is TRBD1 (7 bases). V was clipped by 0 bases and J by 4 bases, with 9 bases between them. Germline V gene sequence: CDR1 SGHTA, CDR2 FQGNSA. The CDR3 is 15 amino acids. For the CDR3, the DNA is TGTGCCAGCAGCTTAGCGCAGGGGGGCACCGGGGAGCTGTTTTTT. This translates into CASSLAQGGTGELFF.

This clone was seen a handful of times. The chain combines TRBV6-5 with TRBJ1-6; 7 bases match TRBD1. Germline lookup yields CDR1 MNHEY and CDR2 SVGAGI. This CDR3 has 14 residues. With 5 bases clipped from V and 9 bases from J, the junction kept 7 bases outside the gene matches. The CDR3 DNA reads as TGTGCCAGCAGTCCCGACAGGGTCGGTTCACCCCTCCACTTT. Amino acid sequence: CASSPDRVGSPLHF.

This chain's CDR3 is CASSPTDQPAFF. The CDR3 region has the DNA TGTGCCAGCTCACCGACAGACCAACCGGCTTTCTTT. The V gene is TRBV18, the J gene TRBJ1-1; D might be TRBD1 (5 bases). The germline gives CDR1 KGHSH, CDR2 LQKENI. Trimming took off 3 bases at V and 11 bases at J, with 13 bases between the two ends. The CDR3 is 12 amino acids.

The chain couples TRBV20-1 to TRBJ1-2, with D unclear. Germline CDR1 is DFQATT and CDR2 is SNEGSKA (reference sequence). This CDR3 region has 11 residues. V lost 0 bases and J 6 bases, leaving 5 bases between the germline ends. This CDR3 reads CSARDYDGYTF. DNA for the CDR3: TGCAGTGCTAGAGATTATGATGGCTACACCTTC.

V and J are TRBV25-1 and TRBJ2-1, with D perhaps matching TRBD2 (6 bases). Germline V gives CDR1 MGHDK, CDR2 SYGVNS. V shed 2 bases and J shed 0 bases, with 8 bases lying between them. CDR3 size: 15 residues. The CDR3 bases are TGTGCCAGCAGTGAAGGGGGGAGCTCCTACAATGAGCAGTTCTTC. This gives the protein CASSEGGSSYNEQFF.

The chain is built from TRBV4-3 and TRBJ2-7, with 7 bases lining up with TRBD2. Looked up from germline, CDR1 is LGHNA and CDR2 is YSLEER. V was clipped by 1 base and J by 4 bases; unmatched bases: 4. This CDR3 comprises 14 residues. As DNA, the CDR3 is TGCGCCAGCAGCCAAGCGACGGGGGGTTACGAGCAGTACTTC. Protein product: CASSQATGGYEQYF.

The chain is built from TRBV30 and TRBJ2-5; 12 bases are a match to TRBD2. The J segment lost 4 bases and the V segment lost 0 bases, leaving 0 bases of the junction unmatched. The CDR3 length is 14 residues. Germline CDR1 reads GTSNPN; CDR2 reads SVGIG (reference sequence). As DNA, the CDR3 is TGTGCCTGGAGTGTACTAGCGGGAGGAGAGACCCAGTACTTC. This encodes CAWSVLAGGETQYF.

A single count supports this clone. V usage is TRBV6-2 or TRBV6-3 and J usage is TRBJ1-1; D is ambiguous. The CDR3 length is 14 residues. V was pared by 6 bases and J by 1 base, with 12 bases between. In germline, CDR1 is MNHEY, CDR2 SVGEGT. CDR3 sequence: CASSLQSPNTEAFF. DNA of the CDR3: TGTGCCAGCAGCCTTCAGTCCCCGAACACTGAAGCTTTCTTT.

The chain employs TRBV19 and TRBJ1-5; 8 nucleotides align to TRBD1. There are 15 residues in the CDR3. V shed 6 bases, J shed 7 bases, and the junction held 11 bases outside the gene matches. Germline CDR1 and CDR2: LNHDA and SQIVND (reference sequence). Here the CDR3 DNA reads TGTGCCAGTAGGAATCCGGGACAGGTGTTCCAGCCCCAGCATTTT. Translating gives CASRNPGQVFQPQHF.

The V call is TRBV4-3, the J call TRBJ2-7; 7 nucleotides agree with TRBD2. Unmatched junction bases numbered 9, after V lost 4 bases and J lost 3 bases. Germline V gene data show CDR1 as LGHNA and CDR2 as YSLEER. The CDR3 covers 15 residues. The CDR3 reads CASSPRGTSDYEQYF. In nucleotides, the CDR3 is TGCGCCAGCAGCCCCCGCGGAACTAGCGACTACGAGCAGTACTTC.

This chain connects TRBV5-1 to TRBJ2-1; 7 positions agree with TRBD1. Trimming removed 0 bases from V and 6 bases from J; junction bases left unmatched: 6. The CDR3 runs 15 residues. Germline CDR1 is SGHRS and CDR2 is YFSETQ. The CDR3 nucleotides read TGCGCCAGCAGCTTGGGCCCGACAGGGTCCAATGAGCAGTTCTTC. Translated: CASSLGPTGSNEQFF.

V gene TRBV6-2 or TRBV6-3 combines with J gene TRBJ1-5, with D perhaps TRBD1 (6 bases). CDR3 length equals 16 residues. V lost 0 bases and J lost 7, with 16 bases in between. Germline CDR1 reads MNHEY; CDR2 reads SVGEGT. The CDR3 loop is CASSYSLGDIGQPQHF. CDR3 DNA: TGTGCCAGCAGTTACTCGCTAGGGGACATCGGGCAGCCCCAGCATTTT.

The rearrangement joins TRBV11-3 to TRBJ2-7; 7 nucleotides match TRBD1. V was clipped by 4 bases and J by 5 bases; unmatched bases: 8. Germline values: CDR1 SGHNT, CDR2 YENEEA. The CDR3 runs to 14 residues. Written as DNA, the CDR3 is TGTGCCAGCAGCTCGGGACAGATCCCTAACGAGCAGTACTTC. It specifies CASSSGQIPNEQYF. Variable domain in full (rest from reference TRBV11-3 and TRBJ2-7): EAGVVQSPRYKIIEKKQPVAFWCNPISGHNTLYWYLQNLGQGPELLIRYENEEAVDDSQLPKDRFSAERLKGVDSTLKIQPAELGDSAVYLCASSSGQIPNEQYFGPGTRLTVT.

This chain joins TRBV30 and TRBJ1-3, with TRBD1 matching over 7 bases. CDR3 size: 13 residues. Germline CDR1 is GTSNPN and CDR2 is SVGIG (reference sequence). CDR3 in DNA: TGTGCTCACTCACAGGGGCCTGGAAACACCATATATTTT. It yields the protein CAHSQGPGNTIYF.

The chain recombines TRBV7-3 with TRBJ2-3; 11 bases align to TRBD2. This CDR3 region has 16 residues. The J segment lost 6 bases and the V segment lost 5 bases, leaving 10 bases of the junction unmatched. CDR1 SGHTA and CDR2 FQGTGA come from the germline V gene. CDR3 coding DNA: TGTGCCAGCAGCGTAAGATTAGCGGGAGGGCCGGATACGCAGTATTTT. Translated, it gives CASSVRLAGGPDTQYF.

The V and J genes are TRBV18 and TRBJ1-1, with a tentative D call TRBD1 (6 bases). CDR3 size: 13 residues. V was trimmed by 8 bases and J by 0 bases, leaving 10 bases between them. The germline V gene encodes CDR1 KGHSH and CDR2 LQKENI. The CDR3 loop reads CASRRDMNTEAFF. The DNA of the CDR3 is TGTGCCAGCCGCCGGGACATGAACACTGAAGCTTTCTTT.

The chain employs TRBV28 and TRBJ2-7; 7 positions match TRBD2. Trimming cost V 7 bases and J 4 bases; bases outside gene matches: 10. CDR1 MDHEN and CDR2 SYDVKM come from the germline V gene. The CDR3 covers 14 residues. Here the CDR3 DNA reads TGTGCCAGCACCCCTGGGACTATGGGATACGAGCAGTACTTC. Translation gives CASTPGTMGYEQYF. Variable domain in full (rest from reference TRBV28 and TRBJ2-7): DVKVTQSSRYLVKRTGEKVFLECVQDMDHENMFWYRQDPGLGLRLIYFSYDVKMKEKGDIPEGYSVSREKKERFSLILESASTNQTSMYLCASTPGTMGYEQYFGPGTRLTVT.

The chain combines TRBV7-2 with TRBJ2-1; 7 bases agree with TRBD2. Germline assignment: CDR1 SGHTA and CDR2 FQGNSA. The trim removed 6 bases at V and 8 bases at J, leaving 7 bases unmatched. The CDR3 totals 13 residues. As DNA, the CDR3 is TGTGCCAGCAGGCAAACCCTAGCGGATGAGCAGTTCTTC. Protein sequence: CASRQTLADEQFF.

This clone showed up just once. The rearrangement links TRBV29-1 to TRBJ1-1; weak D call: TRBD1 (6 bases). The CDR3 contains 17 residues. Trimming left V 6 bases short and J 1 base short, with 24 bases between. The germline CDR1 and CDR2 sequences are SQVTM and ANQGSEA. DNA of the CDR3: TGCAGCGTCGCCCCCTTAGGGACCAGGGGCCCGAACACTGAAGCTTTCTTT. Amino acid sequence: CSVAPLGTRGPNTEAFF.

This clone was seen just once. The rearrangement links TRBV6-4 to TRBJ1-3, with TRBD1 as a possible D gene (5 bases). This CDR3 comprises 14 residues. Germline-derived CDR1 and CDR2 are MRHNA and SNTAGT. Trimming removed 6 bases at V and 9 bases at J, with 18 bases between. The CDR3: CASSQQESVGTIYF. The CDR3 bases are TGTGCCAGCAGCCAACAGGAATCGGTGGGCACCATATATTTT.

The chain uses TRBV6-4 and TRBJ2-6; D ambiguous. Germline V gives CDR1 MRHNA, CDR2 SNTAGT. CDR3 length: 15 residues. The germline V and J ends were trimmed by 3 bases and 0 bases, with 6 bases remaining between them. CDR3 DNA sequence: TGTGCCAGCAGTGAAGAGCTCTCTGGGGCCAACGTCCTGACTTTC. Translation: CASSEELSGANVLTF.